The 32 T cell receptor beta chains below come from one sample, sequenced in a study of OX40 agonist ivuxolimab in advanced cancers. TCRdb's table, derived via immunoSEQ multiplex PCR, lists solely in-frame clones and lacks some. This repertoire shows 60,000 or so clones, approximately 90% found once; its top ten account for about 5%. Here the sequenced sample was CD4+ or CD8+ T cells sorted from blood, taken in a trial of the OX40 agonist ivuxolimab. These receptors came from an adult with an advanced solid tumor such as melanoma, head and neck, liver or kidney cancer.

The chain is built from TRBV4-1 and TRBJ2-7; D unclear. The CDR3 extends over 14 amino acids. From germline, CDR1 is MGHRA and CDR2 YSYEKL. Deletions cut 4 bases from V and 5 bases from J, with 15 bases between. The CDR3 spells CASSPLGGIDEQYF. The CDR3 DNA reads as TGCGCCAGCAGCCCTCTCGGTGGGATCGACGAGCAGTACTTC.

This chain joins TRBV5-4 and TRBJ2-7, with 10 bases that match TRBD2. After removal of 1 base from V and 3 bases from J, the junction contained 7 bases not matched to a gene. Germline CDR1 reads SGHNT; CDR2 reads YYREEE (reference sequence). This CDR3 has 16 amino acids. CDR3 sequence: CASSLIRPSGGYEQYF. Here the CDR3 DNA reads TGTGCCAGCAGCTTGATTCGGCCTAGCGGGGGCTACGAGCAGTACTTC.

The chain recombines TRBV25-1 with TRBJ2-7; D may be TRBD2 (5 bases). Germline CDR1 reads MGHDK; CDR2 reads SYGVNS. V dropped 3 bases and J dropped 0 bases, with 12 bases sitting between them. This CDR3 is built from 15 residues. CDR3 coding DNA: TGTGCCAGCAGTGATGGGGATGCGGGCTCCTACGAGCAGTACTTC. Its translation: CASSDGDAGSYEQYF.

This rearrangement joins TRBV29-1 to TRBJ2-1; 11 bases line up with TRBD1. CDR1 is SQVTM and CDR2 is ANQGSEA in the germline V gene. The CDR3 runs 13 residues. The CDR3: CIRTGGRRNEQFF. DNA of the CDR3: TGCATCCGGACAGGGGGCAGGAGAAATGAGCAGTTCTTC.

This clone was detected only once. The rearrangement uses TRBV5-1 and TRBJ2-3, with TRBD2 matching 9 bases. CDR3 length: 16 amino acids. Germline V lookup: CDR1 SGHRS, CDR2 YFSETQ. V lost 4 bases and J lost 0; bases outside the gene matches: 6. The CDR3 region is CASSPHSGGSTDTQYF. The CDR3 region has the DNA TGCGCCAGCAGCCCGCACAGCGGGGGGAGCACAGATACGCAGTATTTT.

This clone was seen only once. The CDR3 protein is CASSQGELSYNEQFF. The CDR3 region has the DNA TGTGCCAGCAGCCAAGGAGAGTTGTCCTACAATGAGCAGTTCTTC. The gene calls are TRBV5-4 and TRBJ2-1; D remains unclear. Germline CDR1 reads SGHNT; CDR2 reads YYREEE (reference sequence). This CDR3 is 15 amino acids long. Between the trimmed V and J ends, which lost 4 bases and 1 base, there was a span of 12 bases. Filled out from reference TRBV5-4 and TRBJ2-1, the complete variable domain reads ETGVTQSPTHLIKTRGQQVTLRCSSQSGHNTVSWYQQALGQGPQFIFQYYREEENGRGNFPPRFSGLQFPNYSSELNVNALELDDSALYLCASSQGELSYNEQFFGPGTRLTVL.

This clone was counted only a few times. The rearrangement joins TRBV5-1 to TRBJ2-7, with 7 bases aligning to TRBD1. Germline V gene lookup returns CDR1 SGHRS and CDR2 YFSETQ. V gave up 4 bases and J gave up 1 base; unmatched junction bases: 5. This CDR3 is built from 14 residues. The CDR3 loop reads CASSKRTGSYEQYF. The DNA of the CDR3 is TGCGCCAGCAGCAAACGGACAGGATCCTACGAGCAGTACTTC.

The chain combines TRBV6-1 with TRBJ2-1; 9 bases align to TRBD1. The CDR3 has 15 amino acids. The ends lost 5 bases at V and 4 bases at J; junction bases unmatched: 6. Germline V CDR1 and CDR2: MNHNS, SASEGT. The CDR3, as DNA: TGTGCCAGCAGTACAGGGGGCAGCTCTTACAATGAGCAGTTCTTC. Residues: CASSTGGSSYNEQFF.

This clone was seen once. This chain uses TRBV12-2 with TRBJ1-1; TRBD1 was called by the table and not checked on the DNA. TRBV12-2 counts as a pseudogene. CDR3 size: 17 residues. Written as DNA, the CDR3 is TGTGCAAGTCGCTTCCGAGAGAGTAATGGGGCAAATAGTGAAGCTTTCTTT. This sequence encodes CASRFRESNGANSEAFF.

The gene calls are TRBV2 and TRBJ2-3, with D perhaps TRBD2 (6 bases). CDR3 length equals 14 residues. With 4 bases removed from V and 2 bases from J, the gap between germline ends came to 10 bases. CDR1 and CDR2 from the germline V gene are SNHLY and FYNNEI. The CDR3 DNA is TGTGCCAGCAGTGTGGGACTCACCACAGATACGCAGTATTTT. Translation gives CASSVGLTTDTQYF.

The genes are TRBV2 and TRBJ2-4; unclear D gene. The CDR3 consists of 15 residues. The germline V gene encodes CDR1 SNHLY and CDR2 FYNNEI. Trimming shortened V by 6 bases and J by 0 bases, and 12 bases separated the two germline ends. CDR3 loop: CASRTQPIAKNIQYF. The CDR3 nucleotides read TGTGCCAGCAGAACTCAGCCTATAGCCAAAAACATTCAGTACTTC.

This chain links TRBV5-1 with TRBJ1-2; no reliable D call. The CDR3 runs to 14 residues. Trimming removed 0 bases from V and 2 bases from J, with 8 bases in between. Germline V gives CDR1 SGHRS, CDR2 YFSETQ. The CDR3 region is CASSLDGLNYGYTF. The CDR3 DNA is TGCGCCAGCAGCTTGGATGGCCTAAACTATGGCTACACCTTC.

The rearrangement uses TRBV2 and TRBJ2-1, with 10 bases identical to TRBD2. The germline V gene has CDR1 SNHLY and CDR2 FYNNEI. V dropped 9 bases and J dropped 7; count of bases not matched to a gene: 9. The CDR3 is made up of 14 amino acids. In nucleotides, the CDR3 is TGTGCCAGTCAACGCCAGCGGGAGGGAAATGAGCAGTTCTTC. Amino acid sequence: CASQRQREGNEQFF.

The CDR3 is CASSQGGTVQETQYF. CDR3 in DNA: TGTGCCAGCAGCCAAGGCGGGACAGTCCAAGAGACCCAGTACTTC. The chain recombines TRBV4-2 with TRBJ2-5; weak D call: TRBD1 (7 bases). The CDR3 has 15 amino acids. The germline V gene has CDR1 LGHNA and CDR2 YNFKEQ. V lost 1 base and J lost 1, with 10 bases in between.

The chain recombines TRBV4-1 with TRBJ1-2; 8 bases match TRBD1. The CDR3 totals 14 residues. CDR1 MGHRA and CDR2 YSYEKL come from the germline V gene. V lost 2 bases to trimming and J lost 6 bases; unmatched junction nucleotides: 5. CDR3 protein: CASSQTGGNNGYTF. CDR3 nucleotide sequence: TGCGCCAGCAGCCAAACAGGGGGTAATAATGGCTACACCTTC.

The rearrangement uses TRBV7-8 and TRBJ2-3, with D hard to call. CDR1 is SGHVS, CDR2 FQNEAQ, per germline. Trimming cost V 2 bases and J 4 bases, with 10 bases left between them. CDR3 length equals 14 residues. CDR3 residues: CASSLNPGSDTQYF. Here the CDR3 DNA reads TGTGCCAGCAGCTTAAACCCCGGGTCAGATACGCAGTATTTT.

The chain joins TRBV2 to TRBJ2-7; 9 nucleotides align to TRBD1. Germline assignment: CDR1 SNHLY and CDR2 FYNNEI. CDR3 size: 15 residues. V lost 4 bases and J lost 0; bases outside the gene matches: 4. The CDR3 loop is CASSADRGVSYEQYF. CDR3 nucleotide sequence: TGTGCCAGCAGTGCCGACAGGGGGGTCTCCTACGAGCAGTACTTC.

The genes are TRBV19 and TRBJ2-1; TRBD2 aligns across 14 bases. V lost 6 bases and J lost 6; bases outside the gene matches: 19. Germline V CDR1 and CDR2: LNHDA, SQIVND (reference sequence). The CDR3 sequence is 20 residues long. This CDR3 is CASRWDSRLAGGPKFNEQFF. As DNA, the CDR3 is TGTGCCAGTAGATGGGACAGCCGACTAGCGGGAGGGCCGAAGTTCAATGAGCAGTTCTTC.

The chain links TRBV5-1 to TRBJ2-5; D is perhaps TRBD2 (5 bases). The J call may be in error: the DNA end matches TRBJ2-7 better. CDR1 is SGHRS and CDR2 is YFSETQ in the germline V gene. This CDR3 comprises 18 residues. The CDR3 protein is CASSLDADEAGTTYEQYF. In DNA form, the CDR3 reads TGCGCCAGCAGCCTCGACGCCGATGAGGCGGGTACCACCTACGAGCAGTACTTC.

The rearrangement joins TRBV5-1 to TRBJ2-7, with 10 positions matching TRBD1. Trimming took 2 bases from V and 1 from J; bases not matched to a gene: 6. Germline CDR1 reads SGHRS; CDR2 reads YFSETQ. The CDR3 sequence is 16 residues long. The CDR3, as DNA: TGCGCCAGCAGCTTAGCGGGACAGGGGAATTCCTACGAGCAGTACTTC. It codes for CASSLAGQGNSYEQYF.

The chain combines TRBV5-1 with TRBJ2-1, with a weak D call TRBD1 (6 bases). V was trimmed by 5 bases and J by 3 bases, leaving 21 bases between them. There are 17 residues in the CDR3. The germline V gene has CDR1 SGHRS and CDR2 YFSETQ. The CDR3 protein is CASSLTTDRRVYNEQFF. The CDR3 coding sequence is TGCGCCAGCAGTTTGACGACAGACAGGAGAGTCTACAATGAGCAGTTCTTC.

This clone occurred once. CDR3 coding DNA: TGTGCCAGCAGCTTAGCGGTGGCAGGGGAGCTGTTTTTT. Its protein product is CASSLAVAGELFF. V usage is TRBV11-2 and J usage is TRBJ2-2; no clear D gene. Looked up from germline, CDR1 is SGHAT and CDR2 is FQNNGV. The CDR3 runs 13 residues. Trimming pared 1 base from V and 8 bases from J, leaving 8 bases between. The entire variable domain, with the rest obtained from reference TRBV11-2 and TRBJ2-2, is as follows: EAGVAQSPRYKIIEKRQSVAFWCNPISGHATLYWYQQILGQGPKLLIQFQNNGVVDDSQLPKDRFSAERLKGVDSTLKIQPAKLEDSAVYLCASSLAVAGELFFGEGSRLTVL.

This sequence joins TRBV5-1 and TRBJ2-7, with D possibly being TRBD1 or TRBD2 (5 bases each). CDR1 is SGHRS and CDR2 is YFSETQ in the germline V gene. Trimming removed 4 bases at V and 3 bases at J, with 14 bases between. This CDR3 contains 14 residues. The DNA for the CDR3 is TGCGCCAGCAGCCTCCGGGACCGTCACTACGAGCAGTACTTC. Translating gives CASSLRDRHYEQYF.

The J gene is TRBJ1-2, the V gene TRBV5-4; TRBD1 matches 7 bases. The CDR3 has 15 amino acids. V lost 4 bases and J lost 4; bases outside the gene matches: 10. CDR1 and CDR2 (germline): SGHNT, YYREEE (reference sequence). The CDR3 DNA sequence: TGTGCCAGCAGCAACTACGACAGGGCGATCTATGGCTACACCTTC. This gives the protein CASSNYDRAIYGYTF.

The V gene is TRBV7-2, the J gene TRBJ2-7; perhaps TRBD1 as D (5 bases). In germline, CDR1 is SGHTA, CDR2 FQGNSA. V was cut by 3 bases and J by 7 bases, with 10 bases left in between. The CDR3 extends over 12 amino acids. CDR3 amino acids: CASSFREGEQYF. The DNA of the CDR3 is TGTGCCAGCAGCTTCAGGGAAGGTGAGCAGTACTTC. Looking up the rest from reference TRBV7-2 and TRBJ2-7 gives the full variable domain: GAGVSQSPSNKVTEKGKDVELRCDPISGHTALYWYRQSLGQGLEFLIYFQGNSAPDKSGLPSDRFSAERTGGSVSTLTIQRTQQEDSAVYLCASSFREGEQYFGPGTRLTVT.

V is TRBV19 and J is TRBJ2-2, with 13 bases lining up with TRBD2. The length of the CDR3 is 18 residues. Germline V gene data show CDR1 as LNHDA and CDR2 as SQIVND (reference sequence). The junction had 5 bases not matched to a gene; V was cut back by 3 bases and J by 1 base. CDR3 amino acids: CASSIPGLAGKNTGELFF. Written as DNA, the CDR3 is TGTGCCAGTAGTATCCCGGGACTAGCGGGAAAGAACACCGGGGAGCTGTTTTTT.

This chain connects TRBV7-2 to TRBJ2-7; 7 bases map to TRBD1. CDR3 length: 16 residues. The V and J ends lost 1 base and 0 bases, in that order; junction bases with no gene match: 6. Per germline, CDR1 SGHTA and CDR2 FQGNSA. Written as DNA, the CDR3 is TGTGCCAGCAGCTTAGTGGGGACAGAGAGCTCCTACGAGCAGTACTTC. It encodes CASSLVGTESSYEQYF.

The chain links TRBV4-1 to TRBJ2-6; possibly TRBD1 for D (6 bases). The germline CDR1 and CDR2 sequences are MGHRA and YSYEKL. With 4 bases removed from V and 4 bases from J, the gap between germline ends came to 17 bases. The CDR3 covers 17 residues. CDR3 amino acids: CASSPYRETGGANVLTF. The CDR3 nucleotides are TGCGCCAGCAGCCCATACAGGGAGACGGGGGGGGCCAACGTCCTGACTTTC.

V is TRBV19 and J is TRBJ2-5, with D tentatively TRBD2 (5 bases). The CDR3 runs to 11 residues. Trimming left V 5 bases short and J 9 bases short, with 10 bases between. The germline gives CDR1 LNHDA, CDR2 SQIVND (reference sequence). CDR3 residues: CASSPQRPQYF. The CDR3 DNA reads TGTGCCAGTAGTCCTCAGCGGCCCCAGTACTTC.

The chain carries TRBV11-2 and TRBJ2-2; D is perhaps TRBD1 or TRBD2 (5 bases each). Trimming removed 8 bases from V and 4 bases from J, with 14 bases in between. The length of the CDR3 is 14 residues. Per germline, CDR1 SGHAT and CDR2 FQNNGV. CDR3 residues: CASPSRGPTGELFF. In DNA, the CDR3 is TGTGCCAGCCCCTCAAGGGGACCCACCGGGGAGCTGTTTTTT.

The chain combines TRBV11-2 with TRBJ2-2; TRBD2 aligns across 10 bases. J was trimmed by 5 bases and V by 3 bases; bases with no gene match: 12. Germline V gene lookup returns CDR1 SGHAT and CDR2 FQNNGV. This CDR3 region has 18 residues. In nucleotides, the CDR3 is TGTGCCAGCAGCTTCTTAATGTCAACTAGCGGGAAAACCGGGGAGCTGTTTTTT. Amino acids: CASSFLMSTSGKTGELFF.

The V gene is TRBV15, the J gene TRBJ2-3, with TRBD2 matching 13 bases. CDR1 and CDR2 (germline): LNHNV, YYDKDF (reference sequence). V lost 0 bases to trimming and J lost 2 bases; unmatched junction nucleotides: 11. The CDR3 sequence is 20 residues long. Written as DNA, the CDR3 is TGTGCCACCAGCAGAGATCGCACTAGCGGGAGGGACGGATACACAGATACGCAGTATTTT. Residues: CATSRDRTSGRDGYTDTQYF.